The TCR beta chain under discussion was sequenced for a study of PD-1 blockade in classical Hodgkin lymphoma (TCRdb year 2020). Regarding the study in general: Nivolumab dosing was 3 mg/kg intravenously every 2 weeks, continuing until either disease progression or unacceptable toxicity. The study used CyTOF and TCR beta sequencing to define a peripheral blood immune signature of response to PD-1 blockade in classical Hodgkin lymphoma. Study-level results and caveats: The study was limited to a single clinical trial cohort, and causes of repertoire differences, possibly disease activity or prior therapy, remained undefined. Trial patients achieving complete response had baseline diversity similar to newly diagnosed patients, whereas partial responders and progressors had significantly lower diversity. By C4D1, a significant rise was seen in CD4+ TCR diversity but not in CD8+ TCR diversity (p=0.0027 vs p=0.16), and the rise was most apparent among complete responders (p=0.02). Lower diversity was seen in patients whose nivolumab began less than 1 year after ASCT, and these patients were left out of later analyses so that immune reconstitution would not confound the results. Baseline TCR diversity was reported as lower in newly diagnosed patients than in healthy donors, and lower still in relapsed/refractory patients.

The Qiagen DNeasy kit was used to extract genomic DNA both from unsorted PBMCs and from the negatively selected CD4+ and CD8+ fractions. Amplification of TCR beta CDR3 regions was done by immunoSEQ multiplex PCR with primers that anneal to V and J segments. A synthetic immune receptor repertoire was used to minimize amplification bias, and remaining bias was computationally removed after sequencing. The paper's data handling went like this. Custom Python scripts were used to quantify repertoire diversity as the Shannon entropy index. Unsorted, CD4+ and CD8+ repertoires were analyzed separately, except in combined analyses where CD4+ and CD8+ sequences were merged in silico. A clone counted as expanded when the clone's frequency after treatment rose at least 2-fold relative to C1D1, and clones undetected at baseline were given a pseudocount of 0.5. Clones with 0 or 1 copy at C1D1 were classified as singleton clones, and clones with 2 or more copies were classified as non-singleton clones. By matching protein sequences in sorted samples from the same patient, clones expanded in unsorted samples were annotated as CD4+, CD8+ or unknown. Wilcoxon tests on paired samples were used to test changes in diversity from C1D1 to C4D1. TCRdb re-hosts the immuneACCESS table, in-frame sequences only. Its copies lack some clones; in the studies checked, an unresolved V gene accounts for under half of them, and the cause for the rest is not known. V and J calls and clone size come straight from that table; D and trimming were deduced from the DNA. Counted in this sample were 20,000 to 30,000 clones; about 86% of them appeared once. In total, the top ten clones hold roughly 6% of the sample.

Note on this clone: It lacks a known antigen. Nothing much larger sits one base from this clone, and base qualities are not available.

The meaning of the sample's time point label: cycle 4 day 1 (C4D1), after 6 weeks of nivolumab. Every trial patient had relapsed after autologous stem cell transplantation, and cohorts A, B and C differed in prior brentuximab vedotin exposure. A total of around 59 patients with relapsed/refractory classical Hodgkin lymphoma made up the trial cohort, and each patient's best overall response was complete response, partial response or progressive disease. In the multi-cohort phase II CheckMate 205 trial, trial patients received single-agent nivolumab. Best overall response was determined by an independent review committee according to the 2007 International Working Group response criteria. Trial PBMCs were collected just before the start of nivolumab (C1D1) and during therapy at cycle 2 day 1 and cycle 4 day 1. Peripheral blood was collected in 8 mL Vacutainer Cell Preparation Tubes, from which PBMCs were isolated by centrifugation and then cryopreserved.

This sample comprised peripheral blood mononuclear cells (PBMCs), obtained before the fourth cycle of nivolumab. The source of this sequence is a human donor with classical Hodgkin lymphoma.

CDR3 loop: CASSVGRKTYGYTF. The DNA reads TGTGCCAGCAGCGTGGGCCGTAAGACCTATGGCTACACCTTC. The chain is made from TRBV7-7 and TRBJ1-2; the D gene assignment is ambiguous. The germline V gene (reference sequence) gives CDR1 as SSHAT and CDR2 as FNYEAQ. Trimming at the junction amounts to 5 bases on V and 4 bases on J, and the germline ends lie 14 bases apart. The CDR3 holds 14 amino acids from the cysteine to the phenylalanine. Only the CDR3 region is kept as DNA, spanning 42 bases read in frame from base 1.